This TCR beta chain was documented in a study of T-cell reconstitution after alpha-beta-depleted transplantation in children. V lost 4 bases and J 4 bases, leaving 7 bases between the germline ends. The CDR3 is 12 residues long. The germline CDR1 and CDR2 sequences are MGHDK and SYGVNS. Unique molecular identifiers were used in preparing the TCRbeta library. TCRdb redid the calling of the PCR reads with MiXCR, one entry per CDR3 protein. The sample lists around 340,000 distinct CDR3 sequences, roughly 14% occurring once. Sequences were derived from PBMCs, sampled from the stem cell graft. The rearrangement links TRBV25-1 to TRBJ1-2; D is uncertain. The receptor was derived from a human donor who donated a stem cell graft to a child with Fanconi anemia. CDR3 DNA: TGTGCCAGCAGTGCCCCACCCTATGGCTACACCTTC. Translation gives CASSAPPYGYTF.